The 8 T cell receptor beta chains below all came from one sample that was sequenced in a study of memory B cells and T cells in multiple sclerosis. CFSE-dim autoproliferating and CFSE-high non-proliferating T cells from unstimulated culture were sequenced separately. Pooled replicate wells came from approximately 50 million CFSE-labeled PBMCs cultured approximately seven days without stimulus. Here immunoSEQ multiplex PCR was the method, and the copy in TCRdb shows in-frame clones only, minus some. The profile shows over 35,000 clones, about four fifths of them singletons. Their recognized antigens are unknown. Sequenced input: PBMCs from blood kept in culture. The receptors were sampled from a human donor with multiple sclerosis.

For the CDR3, the DNA is TGTGCCAGCAGGACGGACAGGGGGACCGGGGAGCTGTTTTTT. Translation: CASRTDRGTGELFF. The rearrangement joins TRBV2 to TRBJ2-2; 10 bases fit TRBD1. V trimming: 6 bases; J trimming: 5 bases; junction bases outside the gene matches: 3. Germline V gene lookup returns CDR1 SNHLY and CDR2 FYNNEI. The CDR3 runs to 14 residues.

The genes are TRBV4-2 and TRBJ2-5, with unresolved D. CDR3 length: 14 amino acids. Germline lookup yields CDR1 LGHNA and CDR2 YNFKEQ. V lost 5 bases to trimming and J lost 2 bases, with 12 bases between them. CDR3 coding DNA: TGTGCCAGCAGCAGCCCCGGGTCTCAAGAGACCCAGTACTTC. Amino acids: CASSSPGSQETQYF.

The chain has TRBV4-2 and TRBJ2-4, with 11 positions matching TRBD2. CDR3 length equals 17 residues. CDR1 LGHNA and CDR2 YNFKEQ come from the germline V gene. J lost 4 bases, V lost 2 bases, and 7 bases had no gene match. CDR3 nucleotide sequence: TGTGCCAGCAGCCAACTCAGAGGGACTAGCGGAAAAAACATTCAGTACTTC. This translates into CASSQLRGTSGKNIQYF.

CDR3 nucleotide sequence: TGTGCCAGTAGTTCTCGGGACAGGGGGCGAAGGCAGCCCCAGCATTTT. This codes for CASSSRDRGRRQPQHF. V usage is TRBV19 and J usage is TRBJ1-5; 12 bases fit TRBD1. V dropped 5 bases and J dropped 7; count of bases not matched to a gene: 9. The germline gives CDR1 LNHDA, CDR2 SQIVND (reference sequence). This CDR3 spans 16 amino acids.

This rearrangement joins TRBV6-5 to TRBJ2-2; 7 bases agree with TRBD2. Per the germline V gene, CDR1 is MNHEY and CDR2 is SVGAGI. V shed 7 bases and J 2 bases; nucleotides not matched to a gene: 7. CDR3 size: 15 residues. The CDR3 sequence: CASKRDRGNTGELFF. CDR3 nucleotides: TGTGCCAGCAAGCGGGACCGGGGTAACACCGGGGAGCTGTTTTTT.

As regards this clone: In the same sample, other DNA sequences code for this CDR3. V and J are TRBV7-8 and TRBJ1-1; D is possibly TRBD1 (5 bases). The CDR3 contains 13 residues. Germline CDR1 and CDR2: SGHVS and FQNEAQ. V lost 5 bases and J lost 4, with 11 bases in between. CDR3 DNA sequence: TGTGCCAGCAGCCTAAGGCAGGGCACTGAAGCTTTCTTT. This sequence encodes CASSLRQGTEAFF.

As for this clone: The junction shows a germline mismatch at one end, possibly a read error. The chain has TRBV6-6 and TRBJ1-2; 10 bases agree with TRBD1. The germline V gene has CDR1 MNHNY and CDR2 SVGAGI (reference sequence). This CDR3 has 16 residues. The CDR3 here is CASVSTGGGPKYGYTF. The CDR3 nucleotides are TGTGCCAGCGTCTCGACAGGGGGCGGCCCTAAGTATGGCTACACCTTC.

The chain's CDR3 is CASSPTQIENTEAFF. The CDR3 DNA sequence: TGTGCCAGCAGCCCGACCCAAATTGAGAACACTGAAGCTTTCTTT. The chain couples TRBV9 to TRBJ1-1; D is uncertain. This CDR3 has 15 amino acids. Germline V lookup: CDR1 SGDLS, CDR2 YYNGEE. Trimming left V 4 bases short and J 1 base short, with 14 bases between.